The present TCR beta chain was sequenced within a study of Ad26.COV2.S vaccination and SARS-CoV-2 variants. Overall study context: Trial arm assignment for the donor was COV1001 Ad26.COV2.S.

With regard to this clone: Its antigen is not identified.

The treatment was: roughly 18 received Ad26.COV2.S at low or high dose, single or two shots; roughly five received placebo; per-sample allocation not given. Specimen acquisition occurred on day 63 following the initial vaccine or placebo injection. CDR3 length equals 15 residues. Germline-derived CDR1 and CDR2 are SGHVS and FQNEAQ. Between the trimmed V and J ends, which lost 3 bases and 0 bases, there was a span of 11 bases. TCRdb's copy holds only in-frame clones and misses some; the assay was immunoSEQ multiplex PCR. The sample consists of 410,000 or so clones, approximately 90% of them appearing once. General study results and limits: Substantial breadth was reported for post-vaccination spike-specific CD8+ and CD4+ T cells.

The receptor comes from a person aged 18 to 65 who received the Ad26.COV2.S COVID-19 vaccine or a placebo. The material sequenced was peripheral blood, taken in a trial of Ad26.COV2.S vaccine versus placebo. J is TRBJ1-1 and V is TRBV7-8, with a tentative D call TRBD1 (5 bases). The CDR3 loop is CASSFVQVLNTEAFF. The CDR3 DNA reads TGTGCCAGCAGCTTTGTACAGGTTTTGAACACTGAAGCTTTCTTT. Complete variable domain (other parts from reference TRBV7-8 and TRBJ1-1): GAGVSQSPRYKVAKRGQDVALRCDPISGHVSLFWYQQALGQGPEFLTYFQNEAQLDKSGLPSDRFFAERPEGSVSTLKIQRTQQEDSAVYLCASSFVQVLNTEAFFGQGTRLTVV.